This T cell receptor (beta chain) was captured by sequencing in a study of CD8+ T cells in alopecia areata. Study details: Treatment comprised oral tofacitinib, 5 to 10 mg twice daily, in treated patients.

This clone was picked up a small number of times. The CDR3 has 16 residues. Unmatched junction bases numbered 5, after V lost 0 bases and J lost 0 bases. Per the germline V gene, CDR1 is GTSNPN and CDR2 is SVGIG (reference sequence). Isolated RNA was reverse transcribed into cDNA used as the sequencing template. Generated by immunoSEQ multiplex PCR, the TCRdb table keeps only in-frame clones and is missing some. The table shows roughly 180,000 clones, with over 55% occurring only once. Sequencing used CD4+ T cells sorted from blood, obtained at week 0. The chain recombines TRBV30 with TRBJ2-7; TRBD2 matches at 10 bases. The sequence was collected from a human donor with alopecia areata. The CDR3 DNA is TGTGCCTGGAGTGTAAAGTTAGCGGGGGGCTCCTACGAGCAGTACTTC. It yields the protein CAWSVKLAGGSYEQYF.